This T cell receptor (beta chain) was retrieved from a study of T cell changes during pregnancy in multiple sclerosis. The data were produced by immunoSEQ multiplex PCR, yet TCRdb's version contains in-frame clones alone and is incomplete. The sample records approximately 63,000 clones, 85% to 95% being singletons. This receptor was taken from a female donor in good health, enrolled as a control in a pregnancy study. Sample: peripheral blood, taken in the third trimester of pregnancy.

Here the CDR3 reads CASTRGGQNTEAFF. The CDR3 DNA reads TGTGCCAGCACCCGGGGGGGACAGAACACTGAAGCTTTCTTT. This sequence joins TRBV2 and TRBJ1-1; D possibly corresponds to TRBD1 (6 bases). V lost 7 bases and J lost 1, with 13 bases in between. The CDR3 contains 14 residues. Germline CDR1 reads SNHLY; CDR2 reads FYNNEI. Drawing the rest from reference TRBV2 and TRBJ1-1, the complete variable domain is EPEVTQTPSHQVTQMGQEVILRCVPISNHLYFYWYRQILGQKVEFLVSFYNNEISEKSEIFDDQFSVERPDGSNFTLKIRSTKLEDSAMYFCASTRGGQNTEAFFGQGTRLTVV.